Listed below are T cell receptor beta chains from one sample, sequenced in a study of beta chain features in type 1 diabetes. Sequencing was performed with immunoSEQ multiplex PCR; in TCRdb, only in-frame clones are kept and a portion is missing. The sample includes 120,000 to 150,000 clones, nearly 50% of them seen just once. The specimen sequenced was Tregs from blood. The receptor source for this set is a man aged 18 to 29 in good health. Both conserved end residues are part of each CDR3. The D gene is left open where the match is weak. Size values are once, few and many counts, or a class for expanded clones, and some rows have none.

NA,TRBV30,TRBD1,TRBJ2-7,TGTGCCTGGAGTAGACAGGGGCCGCGCGAGCAGTACTTC,CAWSRQGPREQYF
NA,TRBV7-2,NA,TRBJ2-7,TGTGCCAGCAGCTTAGTCAGCTCCTACGAGCAGTACTTC,CASSLVSSYEQYF
few,TRBV7-3,NA,TRBJ1-2,TGTGCCAGCAGCTTATTGGGCAGGGATGGCTATGGCTACACCTTC,CASSLLGRDGYGYTF
NA,TRBV29-1,NA,TRBJ1-1,TGCAGCGTTGTCAGGCCGAACACTGAAGCTTTCTTT,CSVVRPNTEAFF
NA,TRBV7-2,NA,TRBJ1-6,TGTGCCAGCAGCCCCCGGGTCCTCTCCTATAATTCACCCCTCCACTTT,CASSPRVLSYNSPLHF
NA,TRBV6-1,NA,TRBJ1-3,TGTGCCAGCAGTTTACAGGGTCGTGGAAACACCATATATTTT,CASSLQGRGNTIYF
NA,TRBV7-2,TRBD2,TRBJ2-7,TGTGCCAGCAGCCACATAGCGGGAGGTACCTACGAGCAGTACTTC,CASSHIAGGTYEQYF
NA,TRBV6-1,NA,TRBJ1-6,TGTGCCAGCAGTGACGGGGTGTGGACGTATAATTCACCCCTCCACTTT,CASSDGVWTYNSPLHF
few,TRBV2,TRBD2,TRBJ2-7,TGTGCCAGCACTAACTTTTTAGCGGGAGGGGCGTACGAGCAGTACTTC,CASTNFLAGGAYEQYF
NA,TRBV27,TRBD2,TRBJ2-3,TGTGCCAGCAGTTTAAGGACTAGCGGGAGAGGAACAGATACGCAGTATTTT,CASSLRTSGRGTDTQYF
NA,TRBV19,NA,TRBJ2-6,TGTGCCAGTAAAACAGGGACCGGGGCCAACGTCCTGACTTTC,CASKTGTGANVLTF
NA,TRBV6-6,NA,TRBJ1-2,TGTGCCTCCGCGGACTATGGCTACACCTTC,CASADYGYTF
NA,TRBV28,TRBD2,TRBJ2-7,TGTGCCAGCAGTTCCGGACTAGCGGGAGGGCGCGCCTACGAGCAGTACTTC,CASSSGLAGGRAYEQYF
NA,TRBV7-3,TRBD2,TRBJ2-3,TGTGCCAGCAGCCTGCGGGGGGCCCCCACAGATACGCAGTATTTT,CASSLRGAPTDTQYF
few,TRBV7-2,NA,TRBJ2-2,TGTGCCAGCAGCTTAGTCGCAGGATCCGGGGAGCTGTTTTTT,CASSLVAGSGELFF
once,TRBV5-4,NA,TRBJ2-7,TGTGCCACAACCGGGACTGGGATCGAGCAGTACTTC,CATTGTGIEQYF
NA,TRBV5-1,TRBD1,TRBJ1-1,TGCGCCAGCAGCTTAACCCTACAGGGGGCGAACACTGAAGCTTTCTTT,CASSLTLQGANTEAFF
NA,TRBV10-3,TRBD2,TRBJ2-3,TGTGCCATCAGGATGACTAGCGGCCGCACAGATACGCAGTATTTT,CAIRMTSGRTDTQYF
NA,TRBV27,NA,TRBJ1-2,TGTGCCAGCAGTTTTTTGTGGGGCCGCAGTCTCTATGGCTACACCTTC,CASSFLWGRSLYGYTF
NA,TRBV5-4,TRBD2,TRBJ2-7,TGTGCCAGCAGCTCCCCCCGGAGCGGGGGAATCTACGAGCAGTACTTC,CASSSPRSGGIYEQYF
NA,TRBV5-1,TRBD2,TRBJ2-1,TGCGCCAGCAGCTTGGTGAGCGGGGGGACTGAGCAGTTCTTC,CASSLVSGGTEQFF
NA,TRBV5-1,TRBD2,TRBJ2-7,TGCGCCAGCAGTTTGACTACCCGCGGGGGAGTAACAACCTACGAGCAGTACTTC,CASSLTTRGGVTTYEQYF
NA,TRBV28,TRBD1,TRBJ2-7,TGTGCCAGCAGTTCCTCTGGGACAGGACACTACGAGCAGTACTTC,CASSSSGTGHYEQYF
NA,TRBV7-6,NA,TRBJ2-1,TGTGCCAGCAGCTTATGGCTGGACAATGAGCAGTTCTTC,CASSLWLDNEQFF
few,TRBV7-2,NA,TRBJ2-1,TGTGCCACCTCAGGGTACAATGAGCAGTTCTTC,CATSGYNEQFF
few,TRBV7-2,TRBD1,TRBJ2-3,TGTGCCAGCAGCTTTAATCCCCCGACAGGGCGGGTAACAGATACGCAGTATTTT,CASSFNPPTGRVTDTQYF
NA,TRBV29-1,NA,TRBJ2-1,TGCAGCGTTAAGAGGACAGATTACAATGAGCAGTTCTTC,CSVKRTDYNEQFF
NA,TRBV6-6,NA,TRBJ1-2,TGTGCCAGCAGTACGAGGAACTATGGCTACACCTTC,CASSTRNYGYTF
few,TRBV27,TRBD1,TRBJ2-2,TGTGCCAGCAGTTTCTCCGGGACAGTAAACACCGGGGAGCTGTTTTTT,CASSFSGTVNTGELFF
NA,TRBV6-6,NA,TRBJ1-6,TGTGCCAGCAGTTCCCTCCGGGTTGAGTCACCCCTCCACTTT,CASSSLRVESPLHF
few,TRBV28,TRBD1,TRBJ2-7,TGTGCCAGCAGTTTAAAAGGGACAGGTCGCGACGAGCAGTACTTC,CASSLKGTGRDEQYF
NA,TRBV7-2,TRBD1,TRBJ1-2,TGTGCCAGCAGCTTCCTGGGCGGACAGGACCTTGGCTACACCTTC,CASSFLGGQDLGYTF
NA,TRBV2,TRBD1,TRBJ2-3,TGTGCCAGCAGACTGTGGGTATCCATGACGGACAGGGGAGAAGGCCTGAATTTT,CASRLWVSMTDRGEGLNF
NA,TRBV7-2,NA,TRBJ2-2,TGTGCCAGCAGCTTAGGAGCGGTAGAGAACACCGGGGAGCTGTTTTTT,CASSLGAVENTGELFF
NA,TRBV28,TRBD1,TRBJ2-7,TGTGCCAGCGGGAGGACAGGGTCCTACGAGCAGTACTTC,CASGRTGSYEQYF
once,TRBV28,NA,TRBJ2-1,TGTGCCAGCAGGGAGGGGATTGAGCAGTTCTTC,CASREGIEQFF
NA,TRBV19,NA,TRBJ2-6,TGTGCCAGTAGTACCCCACGGTGGGAGGAAGGATCTGGGGCCAACGTCCTGACTTTC,CASSTPRWEEGSGANVLTF
NA,TRBV19,NA,TRBJ2-3,TGTGCCAGTAGTCAGGGTTCTAGCACAGATACGCAGTATTTT,CASSQGSSTDTQYF
NA,TRBV7-3,NA,TRBJ1-1,TGTGCCAGCAGCCTAACCGGGACTCTAAACACTGAAGCTTTCTTT,CASSLTGTLNTEAFF
few,TRBV21-1,NA,TRBJ1-5,TGTGCCAGCAGCAAAGCGCGCGTTGCTAATCAGCCCCAGCATTTT,CASSKARVANQPQHF
NA,TRBV5-1,NA,TRBJ2-2,TGCGCCAGCAGCTTTGCGGGGAGCGCCGGGGAGCTGTTTTTT,CASSFAGSAGELFF